These 19 T cell receptor beta chains originate from one sample sequenced in a study of blood T cell repertoires in COVID-19. Profiled with immunoSEQ multiplex PCR; TCRdb holds only in-frame clones, not every one. The sample comprises 150,000 to 200,000 clones, roughly 84% of which are singletons, and about 3.2% rests with the top ten. The sample consisted of PBMCs or T cells enriched from blood (not recorded which). These receptors all come from a woman in her 30s who had been exposed to COVID-19.

As to this clone: One junction end does not reproduce the germline sequence, and a read error may be involved. The chain couples TRBV12-3 or TRBV12-4 to TRBJ1-1, with D possibly TRBD1 on 6 matching bases. The CDR3 length is 13 residues. The CDR3 DNA reads as TGTGCCAGCAGTTCCCAGGGGAACAGTGAAGCTTTCTTT. It translates to CASSSQGNSEAFF.

Points on this clone: Germline and junction disagree at one end, which may indicate a read error. In the same sample, other DNA sequences code for this CDR3. The chain employs TRBV18 and TRBJ1-1, with D perhaps TRBD1 (6 bases). The CDR3 is 16 residues long. Per the germline V gene, CDR1 is KGHSH and CDR2 is LQKENI. CDR3 loop: CASSDWSWGPNTEAFF. The CDR3 DNA sequence: TGTGCCAGCTCGGACTGGAGTTGGGGGCCTAACACTGAGGCTTTCTTT.

The chain recombines TRBV6-1 with TRBJ2-7; D uncertain. V was pared by 0 bases and J by 6 bases, with 3 bases between. CDR1 is MNHNS and CDR2 is SASEGT in the germline V gene. The CDR3 has 11 amino acids. CDR3 protein: CASSEAIEQYF. The CDR3 bases are TGTGCCAGCAGTGAAGCTATCGAGCAGTACTTC.

J is TRBJ1-1 and V is TRBV12-3 or TRBV12-4, with 7 positions matching TRBD1. CDR3 length equals 12 residues. Trimming at V came to 8 bases and at J to 11 bases, leaving 11 bases not matched to a gene. The CDR3: CASLQTGVRAFF. The CDR3 coding sequence is TGTGCCAGCTTACAAACAGGGGTCAGGGCTTTCTTT.

The V and J genes are TRBV11-2 and TRBJ1-2, with a weak D call TRBD1 (5 bases). The germline V gene has CDR1 SGHAT and CDR2 FQNNGV. V was clipped by 5 bases and J by 1 base, with 14 bases between them. The CDR3 is made up of 15 amino acids. The CDR3 loop is CASSPLSGHNYGYTF. The CDR3, as DNA: TGTGCCAGCAGCCCCCTTAGCGGACATAACTATGGCTACACCTTC.

This rearrangement joins TRBV19 to TRBJ2-7; 7 nucleotides line up with TRBD1. This CDR3 comprises 15 residues. Germline lookup yields CDR1 LNHDA and CDR2 SQIVND (reference sequence). V lost 6 bases to trimming and J lost 3 bases; unmatched junction nucleotides: 11. The CDR3 is CASRWAASGGYEQYF. CDR3 coding DNA: TGTGCCAGTAGGTGGGCAGCGTCAGGGGGCTACGAGCAGTACTTC.

V usage is TRBV5-1 and J usage is TRBJ1-1; D unresolved. This CDR3 contains 16 residues. Trimming pared 0 bases from V and 0 bases from J, leaving 12 bases between. Looked up from germline, CDR1 is SGHRS and CDR2 is YFSETQ. The CDR3 DNA follows: TGCGCCAGCAGCTTGGGGGTCCATGGAGTGAACACTGAAGCTTTCTTT. It codes for CASSLGVHGVNTEAFF.

The chain employs TRBV15 and TRBJ1-5; maybe TRBD1 (6 bases). V dropped 0 bases and J dropped 7 bases, with 10 bases sitting between them. This CDR3 is 14 amino acids long. Per the germline V gene, CDR1 is LNHNV and CDR2 is YYDKDF (reference sequence). CDR3 region: CATSRDRGPQPQHF. CDR3 bases: TGTGCCACCAGCAGAGACAGGGGACCCCAGCCCCAGCATTTT.

The CDR3 spells CASSFSWDTGNTEAFF. CDR3 nucleotide sequence: TGTGCCAGCAGTTTCTCGTGGGACACAGGGAACACTGAAGCTTTCTTT. The chain uses TRBV27 and TRBJ1-1, with D possibly TRBD1 on 6 matching bases. The CDR3 sequence is 16 residues long. Germline CDR1 reads MNHEY; CDR2 reads SMNVEV (reference sequence). Trimming removed 3 bases from V and 1 base from J, with 15 bases in between.

As for this clone: The junction shows a germline mismatch at one end, possibly a read error. The sample contains more than one DNA sequence encoding this CDR3. V is TRBV5-1 and J is TRBJ1-1; D is undetermined. CDR1 is SGHRS, CDR2 YFSETQ, per germline. The CDR3 runs to 12 residues. The DNA for the CDR3 is TGTGCCAGCGCCCCCGAGGATGAGGAGGCTTTCTTT. It is translated as CASAPEDEEAFF.

V is TRBV6-2 or TRBV6-3 and J is TRBJ2-2; tentatively, D is TRBD1 (5 bases). The V end lost 4 bases, the J end lost 6 bases, and 15 bases lay between the germline ends. Germline lookup yields CDR1 MNHEY and CDR2 SVGEGT. This CDR3 has 15 amino acids. Here the CDR3 reads CASSLLQGTAGELFF. In nucleotides, the CDR3 is TGTGCCAGCAGTTTACTCCAGGGAACGGCCGGGGAGCTGTTTTTT.

The rearrangement joins TRBV7-9 to TRBJ2-1; a weak D match, TRBD2 (6 bases). The germline V gene has CDR1 SEHNR and CDR2 FQNEAQ (reference sequence). This CDR3 has 17 residues. Deletions cut 1 base from V and 7 bases from J, with 20 bases between. CDR3 sequence reads: CASSLGGAPLAGNEQFF. CDR3 in DNA: TGTGCCAGCAGCTTAGGCGGGGCTCCACTAGCTGGGAATGAGCAGTTCTTC.

The CDR3 here is CASSPSRFGYGYTF. CDR3 DNA: TGCGCCAGCAGCCCCAGCCGTTTCGGGTATGGCTACACCTTC. The chain couples TRBV5-1 to TRBJ1-2; D ambiguous. Germline V gene data show CDR1 as SGHRS and CDR2 as YFSETQ. Trimming took 4 bases from V and 5 from J, leaving 15 bases between them. The CDR3 has 14 amino acids.

This sequence joins TRBV27 and TRBJ2-1, with a weak D call TRBD2 (7 bases). V was trimmed by 7 bases and J by 4 bases, leaving 17 bases between them. The germline V gene has CDR1 MNHEY and CDR2 SMNVEV (reference sequence). The CDR3 has 15 residues. The CDR3 loop is CASTPPGGLYNEQFF. CDR3 coding DNA: TGTGCCAGCACCCCTCCCGGGGGGCTATACAATGAGCAGTTCTTC.

The chain combines TRBV5-6 with TRBJ1-2; TRBD1 matches at 8 bases. Germline CDR1 SGHDT, CDR2 YYEEEE. There are 14 residues in the CDR3. With 0 bases clipped from V and 7 bases from J, the junction kept 5 bases outside the gene matches. The CDR3: CASSLGQGWGGYTF. In nucleotides, the CDR3 is TGTGCCAGCAGCTTGGGACAGGGGTGGGGTGGCTACACCTTC.

The V and J genes are TRBV3-1 (or the pseudogene TRBV3-2) and TRBJ2-1; D not resolved. Trimming shortened V by 0 bases and J by 9 bases, and 9 bases separated the two germline ends. This CDR3 has 13 residues. Looked up from germline, CDR1 is LGHDT and CDR2 is YNNKEL (reference sequence). The CDR3 nucleotides are TGTGCCAGCAGCCAAGATTCTTCCGGTGAGCAGTTCTTC. It codes for CASSQDSSGEQFF.

This clone was detected only a few times. This chain uses TRBV19 with TRBJ2-7, with D possibly matching TRBD1 (6 bases). V gave up 5 bases and J gave up 7 bases, with 18 bases separating them. The CDR3 is made up of 14 amino acids. Germline CDR1 LNHDA, CDR2 SQIVND (reference sequence). The CDR3 DNA sequence: TGTGCCAGTAGTGAACGGGACACGTCCCGGGAGCAGTACTTC. It encodes CASSERDTSREQYF.

The CDR3 sequence is CASSSDGTGSPLHF. The CDR3 nucleotides are TGCGCCAGCAGCTCAGACGGCACAGGGTCACCCCTCCACTTT. V gene TRBV5-1 combines with J gene TRBJ1-6, with D tentatively TRBD1 (6 bases). The CDR3 spans 14 residues. V lost 3 bases and J lost 10, with 14 bases in between. The germline CDR1 and CDR2 sequences are SGHRS and YFSETQ.

The chain couples TRBV4-3 to TRBJ2-2; 12 nucleotides align to TRBD2. The CDR3 has 16 amino acids. Germline loops: CDR1 LGHNA, CDR2 YSLEER. V was clipped by 2 bases and J by 5 bases; unmatched bases: 3. The CDR3 loop is CASSQFTSGGTGELFF. The CDR3 nucleotides are TGCGCCAGCAGCCAATTTACTAGCGGGGGGACCGGGGAGCTGTTTTTT.